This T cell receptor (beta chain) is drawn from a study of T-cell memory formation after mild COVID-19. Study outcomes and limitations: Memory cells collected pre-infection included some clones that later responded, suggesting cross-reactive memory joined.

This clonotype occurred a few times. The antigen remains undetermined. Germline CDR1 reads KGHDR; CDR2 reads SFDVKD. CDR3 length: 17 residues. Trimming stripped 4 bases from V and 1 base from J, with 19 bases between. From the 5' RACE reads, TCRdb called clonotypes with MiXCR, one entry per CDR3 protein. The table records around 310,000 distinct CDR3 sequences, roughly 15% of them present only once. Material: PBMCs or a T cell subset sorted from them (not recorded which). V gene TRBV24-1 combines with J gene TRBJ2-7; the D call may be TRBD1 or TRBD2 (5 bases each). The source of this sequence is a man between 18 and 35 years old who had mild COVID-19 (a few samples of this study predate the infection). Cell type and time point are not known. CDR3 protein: CATSEPPTGTRSYEQYF. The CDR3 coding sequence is TGTGCCACCAGTGAACCCCCCACAGGCACTAGGTCCTACGAGCAGTACTTC.